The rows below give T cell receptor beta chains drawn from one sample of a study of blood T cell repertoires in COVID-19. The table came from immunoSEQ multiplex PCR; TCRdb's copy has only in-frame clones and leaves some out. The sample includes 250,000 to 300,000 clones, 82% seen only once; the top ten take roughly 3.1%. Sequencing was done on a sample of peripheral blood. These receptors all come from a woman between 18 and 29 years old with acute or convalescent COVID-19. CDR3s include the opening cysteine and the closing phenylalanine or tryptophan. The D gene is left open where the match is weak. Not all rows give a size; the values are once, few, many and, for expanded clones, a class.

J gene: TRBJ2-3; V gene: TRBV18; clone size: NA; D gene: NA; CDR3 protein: CASSPPGRTSTDTQYF; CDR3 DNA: TGTGCCAGCTCACCTCCCGGGAGAACAAGCACAGATACGCAGTATTTT
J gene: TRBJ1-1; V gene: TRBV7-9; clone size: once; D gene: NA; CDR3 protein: CATDWSLEAFF; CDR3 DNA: TGTGCCACAGACTGGTCACTGGAAGCTTTCTTT
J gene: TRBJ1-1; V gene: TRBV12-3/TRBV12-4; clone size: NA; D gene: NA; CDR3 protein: CASSVAVEAFF; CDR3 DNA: TGTGCCAGCAGTGTCGCAGTTGAAGCTTTCTTT
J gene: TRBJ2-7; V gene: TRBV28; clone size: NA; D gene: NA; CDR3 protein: CASSWGWQGSSYEQYF; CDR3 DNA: TGTGCCAGCAGTTGGGGGTGGCAGGGGTCCTCCTACGAGCAGTACTTC
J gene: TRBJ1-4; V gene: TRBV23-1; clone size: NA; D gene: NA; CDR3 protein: CASSQRTANEKLFF; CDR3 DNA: TGCGCCAGCAGTCAGAGGACAGCCAATGAAAAACTGTTTTTT
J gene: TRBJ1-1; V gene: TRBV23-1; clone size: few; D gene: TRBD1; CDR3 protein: CASSQSSVGQGGTEAFF; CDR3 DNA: TGCGCCAGCAGTCAATCGAGCGTGGGACAGGGGGGCACTGAAGCTTTCTTT
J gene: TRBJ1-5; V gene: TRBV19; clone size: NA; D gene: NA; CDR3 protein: CASSYLGGGYSNQPQHF; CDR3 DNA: TGTGCCAGTAGTTACCTGGGAGGGGGATATAGCAATCAGCCCCAGCATTTT
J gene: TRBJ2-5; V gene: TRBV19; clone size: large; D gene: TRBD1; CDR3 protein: CASSRQGFVETQYF; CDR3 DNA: TGTGCCAGTAGCCGACAGGGTTTCGTGGAGACCCAGTACTTC
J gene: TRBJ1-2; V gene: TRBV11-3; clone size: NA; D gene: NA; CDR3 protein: CASSIPTVPNYGYTF; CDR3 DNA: TGTGCCAGCAGCATTCCCACAGTTCCTAACTATGGCTACACCTTC
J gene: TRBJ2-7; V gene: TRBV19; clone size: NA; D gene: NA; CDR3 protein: CASSVRDTSYEQYF; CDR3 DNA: TGTGCCAGTAGTGTCCGGGACACGTCCTACGAGCAGTACTTC
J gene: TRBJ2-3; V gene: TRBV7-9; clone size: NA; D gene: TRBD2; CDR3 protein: CASSKGLPNMEYTQYF; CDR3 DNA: TGTGCCAGCAGCAAGGGACTACCAAATATGGAATATACGCAGTATTTT
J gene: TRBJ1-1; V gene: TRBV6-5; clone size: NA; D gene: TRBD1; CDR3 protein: CASTYRQGKNTEAFF; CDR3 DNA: TGTGCCAGCACGTACAGACAGGGAAAAAACACTGAAGCTTTCTTT
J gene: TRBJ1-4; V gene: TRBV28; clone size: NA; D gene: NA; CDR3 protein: CASREQGRDEKLFF; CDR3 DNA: TGTGCCAGCAGAGAACAGGGACGGGATGAAAAACTGTTTTTT
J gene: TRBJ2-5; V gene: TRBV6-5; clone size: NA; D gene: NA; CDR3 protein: CASFIPGKVRETQYF; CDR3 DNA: TGTGCCAGCTTTATCCCAGGGAAGGTCCGAGAGACCCAGTACTTC
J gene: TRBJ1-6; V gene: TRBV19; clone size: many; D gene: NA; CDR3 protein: CASSMGRDSSPLHF; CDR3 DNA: TGTGCCAGTAGTATGGGCAGGGACTCTTCACCCCTCCACTTT
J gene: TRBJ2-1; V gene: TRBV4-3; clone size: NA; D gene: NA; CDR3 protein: CASSPERGYYNEQFF; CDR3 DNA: TGCGCCAGCAGCCCAGAACGGGGTTACTACAATGAGCAGTTCTTC
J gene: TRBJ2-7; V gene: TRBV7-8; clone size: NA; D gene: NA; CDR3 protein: CASSSLPRSYEQYF; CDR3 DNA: TGTGCCAGCAGCTCACTACCACGCTCCTACGAGCAGTACTTC
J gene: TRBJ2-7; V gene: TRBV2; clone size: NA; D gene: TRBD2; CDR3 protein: CATQRTSFFYEQYF; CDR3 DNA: TGTGCCACCCAAAGGACTAGTTTCTTCTACGAGCAGTACTTC
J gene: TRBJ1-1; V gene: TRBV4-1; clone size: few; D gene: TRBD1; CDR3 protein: CASSQGKGIRDRYLNTEAFF; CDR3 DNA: TGCGCCAGCAGCCAAGGAAAGGGAATCCGGGACAGGTACTTGAACACTGAAGCTTTCTTT
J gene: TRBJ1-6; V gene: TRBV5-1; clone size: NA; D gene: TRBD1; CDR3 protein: CASSLTGTEGNSPLHF; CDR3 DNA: TGCGCCAGCAGCTTAACCGGGACAGAAGGTAATTCACCCCTCCACTTT
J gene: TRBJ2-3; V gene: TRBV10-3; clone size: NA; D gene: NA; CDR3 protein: CAISEPGSADTQYF; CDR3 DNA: TGTGCCATCAGTGAACCCGGGAGCGCAGATACGCAGTATTTT
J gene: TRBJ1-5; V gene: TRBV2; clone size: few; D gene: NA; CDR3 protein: CASSGADQPQHF; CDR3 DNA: TGTGCCAGCAGTGGGGCCGATCAGCCCCAGCATTTT
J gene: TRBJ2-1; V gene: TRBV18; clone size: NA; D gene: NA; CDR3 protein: CASSPPGQGLIYNEQFF; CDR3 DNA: TGTGCCAGCTCACCACCGGGCCAGGGTTTGATCTACAATGAGCAGTTCTTC
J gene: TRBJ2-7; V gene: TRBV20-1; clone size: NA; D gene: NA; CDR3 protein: CSASGLGGYEQYF; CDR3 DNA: TGCAGTGCTAGTGGTTTGGGGGGCTACGAGCAGTACTTC
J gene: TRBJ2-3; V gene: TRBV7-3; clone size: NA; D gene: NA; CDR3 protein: CASSSGLGSDTQYF; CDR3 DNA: TGTGCCAGCAGTTCGGGGTTGGGCTCAGATACGCAGTATTTT
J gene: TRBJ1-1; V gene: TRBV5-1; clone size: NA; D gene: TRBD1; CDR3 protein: CASSAGDSSVMNTEAFF; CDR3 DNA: TGCGCCAGCAGCGCCGGGGACAGTTCTGTTATGAACACTGAAGCTTTCTTT
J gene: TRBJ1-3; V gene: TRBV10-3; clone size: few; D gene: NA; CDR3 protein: CAIGRSGNTIYF; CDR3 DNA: TGTGCCATCGGGCGCTCTGGAAACACCATATATTTT
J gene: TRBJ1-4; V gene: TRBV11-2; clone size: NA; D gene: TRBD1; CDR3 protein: CASSPGTGGPNEKLFF; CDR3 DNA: TGTGCCAGCAGCCCCGGGACAGGAGGTCCTAATGAAAAACTGTTTTTT
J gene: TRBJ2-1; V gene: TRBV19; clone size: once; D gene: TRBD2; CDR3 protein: CASSQFGTSGIEQFF; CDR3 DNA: TGTGCCAGTAGCCAATTTGGGACTAGCGGGATTGAGCAGTTCTTC
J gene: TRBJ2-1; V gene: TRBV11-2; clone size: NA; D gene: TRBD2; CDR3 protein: CASSLSGSSYNEQFF; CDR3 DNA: TGTGCCAGCAGCTTAAGCGGGAGCTCCTACAATGAGCAGTTCTTC
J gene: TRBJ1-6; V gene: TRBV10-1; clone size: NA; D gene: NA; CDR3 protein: CASRGDYRARSSPLHF; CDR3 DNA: TGCGCCAGCAGAGGGGATTACAGGGCTCGAAGTTCACCCCTCCACTTT
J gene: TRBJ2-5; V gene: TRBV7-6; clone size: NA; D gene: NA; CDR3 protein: CASSLGGAESETQYF; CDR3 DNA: TGTGCCAGCAGCCTTGGGGGGGCAGAATCAGAGACCCAGTACTTC
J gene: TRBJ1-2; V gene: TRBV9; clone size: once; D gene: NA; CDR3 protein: CASSVVPNYGYTF; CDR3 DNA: TGTGCCAGCAGCGTAGTCCCAAACTATGGCTACACCTTC
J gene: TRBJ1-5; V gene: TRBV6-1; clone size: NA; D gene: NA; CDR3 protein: CASSEGPDKTFNQPQHF; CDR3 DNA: TGTGCCAGCAGTGAAGGGCCAGATAAAACCTTCAATCAGCCCCAGCATTTT
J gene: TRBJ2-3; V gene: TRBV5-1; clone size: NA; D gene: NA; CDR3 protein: CASSLVGSRQLTDTQYF; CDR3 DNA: TGCGCCAGCAGCTTGGTCGGGAGCAGGCAATTAACAGATACGCAGTATTTT
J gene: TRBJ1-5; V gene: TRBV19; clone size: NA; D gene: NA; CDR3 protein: CASSDGVFGRWSQHF; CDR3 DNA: TGTGCCAGTAGTGACGGGGTCTTCGGAAGGTGGTCCCAGCATTTT
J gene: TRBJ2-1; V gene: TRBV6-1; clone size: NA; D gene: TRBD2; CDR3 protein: CASSEASGGYNEQFF; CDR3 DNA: TGTGCCAGCAGTGAAGCTAGCGGGGGTTACAATGAGCAGTTCTTC
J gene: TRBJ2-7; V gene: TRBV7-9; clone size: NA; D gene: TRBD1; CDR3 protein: CASSFGTAEYEQYF; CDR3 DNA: TGTGCCAGCAGCTTTGGGACAGCCGAGTACGAGCAGTACTTC
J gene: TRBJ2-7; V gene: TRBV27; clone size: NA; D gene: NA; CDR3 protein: CASSSVSSSYEQYF; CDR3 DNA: TGTGCCAGCAGTTCCGTATCGAGCTCCTACGAGCAGTACTTC
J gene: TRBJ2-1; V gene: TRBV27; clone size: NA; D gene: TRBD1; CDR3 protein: CASSLSDREQFF; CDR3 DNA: TGTGCCAGCAGTTTATCGGACAGGGAGCAGTTCTTC
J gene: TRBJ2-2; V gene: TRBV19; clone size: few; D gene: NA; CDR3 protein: CASSIDRGGELFF; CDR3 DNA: TGTGCCAGTAGTATAGACAGGGGTGGGGAGCTGTTTTTT
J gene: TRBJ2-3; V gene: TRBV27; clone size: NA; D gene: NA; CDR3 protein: CASTLRVATDTQYF; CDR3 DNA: TGTGCCAGCACCTTGAGGGTGGCAACAGATACGCAGTATTTT
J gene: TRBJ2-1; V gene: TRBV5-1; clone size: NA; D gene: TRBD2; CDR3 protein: CASSLTSGANEQFF; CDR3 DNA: TGCGCCAGCAGCTTAACTAGCGGGGCCAATGAGCAGTTCTTC
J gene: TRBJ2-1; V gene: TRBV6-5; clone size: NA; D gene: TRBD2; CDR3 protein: CASSPRGLASEQFF; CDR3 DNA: TGTGCCAGCAGTCCCCGGGGACTAGCAAGTGAGCAGTTCTTC
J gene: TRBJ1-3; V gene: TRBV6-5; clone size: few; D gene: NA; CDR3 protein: CASSIGTYGNTIYF; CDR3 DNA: TGTGCCAGCAGTATAGGGACATATGGAAACACCATATATTTT
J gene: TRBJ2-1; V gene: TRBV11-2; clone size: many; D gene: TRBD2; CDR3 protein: CASINRTSGLNEQFF; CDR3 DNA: TGTGCCAGCATCAACCGGACTAGCGGGTTAAATGAGCAGTTCTTC
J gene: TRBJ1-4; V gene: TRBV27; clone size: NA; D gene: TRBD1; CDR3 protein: CASRYGQDARNEKLFF; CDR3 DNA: TGTGCCAGCAGATACGGACAGGATGCGCGGAATGAAAAACTGTTTTTT
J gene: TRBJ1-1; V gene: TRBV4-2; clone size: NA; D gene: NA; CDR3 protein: CASSQDLLGLNEAFF; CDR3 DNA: TGTGCCAGCAGCCAGGACCTTTTGGGACTAAATGAAGCTTTCTTT
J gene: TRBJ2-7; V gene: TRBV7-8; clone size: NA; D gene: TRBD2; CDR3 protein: CASSPSGRGYEQYF; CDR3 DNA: TGTGCCAGCAGCCCCAGCGGGAGAGGCTACGAGCAGTACTTC
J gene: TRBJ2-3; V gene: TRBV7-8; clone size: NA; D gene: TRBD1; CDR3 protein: CASSTGQVASTDTQYF; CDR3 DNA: TGTGCCAGCAGCACCGGACAGGTCGCTAGCACAGATACGCAGTATTTT
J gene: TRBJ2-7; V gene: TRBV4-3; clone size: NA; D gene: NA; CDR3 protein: CASSQSIASYRRGYSYEQYF; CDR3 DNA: TGCGCCAGCAGCCAAAGTATAGCATCTTATCGCAGGGGCTACTCCTACGAGCAGTACTTC
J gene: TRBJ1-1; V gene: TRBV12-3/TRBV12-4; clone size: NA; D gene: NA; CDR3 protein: CASSLGGSKAFF; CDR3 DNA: TGTGCCAGCAGTTTGGGGGGGTCCAAAGCTTTCTTT
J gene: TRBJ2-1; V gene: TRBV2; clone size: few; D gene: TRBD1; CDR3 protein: CASRPWTGDEQFF; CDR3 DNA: TGTGCCAGCAGACCCTGGACAGGGGATGAGCAGTTCTTC
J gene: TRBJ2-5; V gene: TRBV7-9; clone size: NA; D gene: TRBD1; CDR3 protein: CASSLTGGLQETQYF; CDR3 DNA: TGTGCCAGCAGCTTGACAGGGGGACTCCAAGAGACCCAGTACTTC
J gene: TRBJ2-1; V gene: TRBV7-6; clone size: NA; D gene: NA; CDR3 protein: CASSPRMRGGDYNEQFF; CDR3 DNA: TGTGCCAGCAGCCCCCGGATGCGGGGCGGGGATTACAATGAGCAGTTCTTC
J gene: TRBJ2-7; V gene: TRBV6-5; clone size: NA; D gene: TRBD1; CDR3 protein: CASSLGAGTGNEQYF; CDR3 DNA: TGTGCCAGCAGTTTGGGCGCCGGGACAGGGAACGAGCAGTACTTC
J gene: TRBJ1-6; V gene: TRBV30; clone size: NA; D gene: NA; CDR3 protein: CAWSTRQGKNSPLHF; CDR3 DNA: TGTGCCTGGAGTACTCGCCAGGGGAAGAATTCACCCCTCCACTTT
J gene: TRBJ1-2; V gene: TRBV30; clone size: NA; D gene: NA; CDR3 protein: CAWSFGEPNRGYTF; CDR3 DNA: TGTGCCTGGAGTTTTGGGGAGCCGAATCGGGGCTACACCTTC
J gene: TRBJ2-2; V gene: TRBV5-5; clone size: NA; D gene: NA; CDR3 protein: CASSLGGKNTGELFF; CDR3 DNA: TGTGCCAGCAGCTTAGGCGGGAAGAACACCGGGGAGCTGTTTTTT
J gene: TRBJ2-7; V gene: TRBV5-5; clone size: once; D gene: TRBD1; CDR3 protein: CASSASGTGGSYEQYF; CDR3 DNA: TGTGCCAGCAGCGCCTCGGGGACAGGGGGCTCCTACGAGCAGTACTTC